This T cell receptor beta chain was sequenced in a study of T-cell reconstitution after alpha-beta-depleted transplantation in children. Unique molecular identifiers featured in how the TCRbeta library was prepared. TCRdb redid the calling of the PCR reads with MiXCR, one entry per CDR3 protein. The data hold a few hundred thousand distinct CDR3 sequences, with 9% to 12% observed a single time. This clonotype was seen more than once but under ten times. The V segment lost 10 bases and the J segment 3 bases; nucleotides outside the gene matches: 12. CDR3 length equals 16 residues. The germline V gene has CDR1 MDHEN and CDR2 SYDVKM.

The source material was PBMCs from the stem cell graft donor, sampled from the stem cell graft. The clonotype originates from a human donor who donated a stem cell graft to a child with acute lymphoblastic leukemia. This chain connects TRBV28 to TRBJ2-1, with 10 nucleotides matching TRBD1. CDR3 amino acids: CATNPAGTGDYNEQFF. The CDR3 DNA sequence: TGTGCCACCAACCCAGCGGGGACAGGGGACTACAATGAGCAGTTCTTC.